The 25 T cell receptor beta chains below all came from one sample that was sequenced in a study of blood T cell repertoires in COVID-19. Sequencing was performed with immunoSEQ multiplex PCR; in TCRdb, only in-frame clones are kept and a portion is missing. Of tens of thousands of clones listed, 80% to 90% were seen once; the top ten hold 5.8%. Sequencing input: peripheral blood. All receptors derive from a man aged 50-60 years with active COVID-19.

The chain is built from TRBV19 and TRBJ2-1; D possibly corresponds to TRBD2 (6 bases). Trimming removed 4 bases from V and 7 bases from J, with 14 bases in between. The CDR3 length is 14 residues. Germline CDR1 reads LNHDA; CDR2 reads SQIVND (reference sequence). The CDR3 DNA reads TGTGCCAGTAGTAGAGAGCGCCGGGGGAATGAGCAGTTCTTC. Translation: CASSRERRGNEQFF. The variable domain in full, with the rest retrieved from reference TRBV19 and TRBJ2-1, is DGGITQSPKYLFRKEGQNVTLSCEQNLNHDAMYWYRQDPGQGLRLIYYSQIVNDFQKGDIAEGYSVSREKKESFPLTVTSAQKNPTAFYLCASSRERRGNEQFFGPGTRLTVL.

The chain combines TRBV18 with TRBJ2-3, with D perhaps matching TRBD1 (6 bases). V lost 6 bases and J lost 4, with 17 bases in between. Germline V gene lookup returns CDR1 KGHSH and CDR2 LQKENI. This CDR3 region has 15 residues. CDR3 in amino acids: CASSRSQGKADTQYF. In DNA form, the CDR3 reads TGTGCCAGCTCGCGCTCCCAGGGGAAGGCAGATACGCAGTATTTT.

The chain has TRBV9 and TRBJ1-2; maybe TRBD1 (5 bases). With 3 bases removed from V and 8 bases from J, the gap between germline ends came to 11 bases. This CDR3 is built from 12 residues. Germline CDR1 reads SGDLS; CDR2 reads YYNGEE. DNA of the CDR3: TGTGCCAGCAGCGCAGGGATTCGGGGCTACACCTTC. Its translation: CASSAGIRGYTF.

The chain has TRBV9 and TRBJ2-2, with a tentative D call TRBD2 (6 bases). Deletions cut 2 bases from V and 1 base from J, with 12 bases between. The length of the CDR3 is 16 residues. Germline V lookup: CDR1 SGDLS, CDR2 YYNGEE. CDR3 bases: TGTGCCAGCAGCGTTATCGCCGGGGGGAACACCGGGGAGCTGTTTTTT. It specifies CASSVIAGGNTGELFF.

The CDR3 DNA follows: TGTGCCAGTAGTAACATTCAGATTTCGAAAGGCTACACCTTC. Translation: CASSNIQISKGYTF. V is TRBV19 and J is TRBJ1-2; D unclear. CDR1 is LNHDA and CDR2 is SQIVND in the germline V gene (reference sequence). Trimming removed 4 bases at V and 8 bases at J, with 17 bases between. This CDR3 contains 14 residues.

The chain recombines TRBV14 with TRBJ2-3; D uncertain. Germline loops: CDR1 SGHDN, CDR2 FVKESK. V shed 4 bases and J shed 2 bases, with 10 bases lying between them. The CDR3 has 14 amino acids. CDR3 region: CASSRDSNTDTQYF. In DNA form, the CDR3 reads TGTGCCAGCAGCCGTGACTCCAACACAGATACGCAGTATTTT. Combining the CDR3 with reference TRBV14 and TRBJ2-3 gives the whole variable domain EAGVTQFPSHSVIEKGQTVTLRCDPISGHDNLYWYRRVMGKEIKFLLHFVKESKQDESGMPNNRFLAERTGGTYSTLKVQPAELEDSGVYFCASSRDSNTDTQYFGPGTRLTVL.

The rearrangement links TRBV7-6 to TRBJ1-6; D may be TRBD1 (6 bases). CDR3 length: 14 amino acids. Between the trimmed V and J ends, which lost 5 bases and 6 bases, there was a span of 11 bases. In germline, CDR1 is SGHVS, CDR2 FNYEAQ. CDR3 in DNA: TGTGCCAGCAGCCCAGGGGTTTCTAATTCACCCCTCCACTTT. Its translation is CASSPGVSNSPLHF.

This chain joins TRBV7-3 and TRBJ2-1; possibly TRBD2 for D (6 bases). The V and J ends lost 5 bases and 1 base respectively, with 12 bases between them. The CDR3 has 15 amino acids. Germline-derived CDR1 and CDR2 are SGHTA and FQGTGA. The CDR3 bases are TGTGCCAGCAGCCTCCCGGGGGTTTCCTACAATGAGCAGTTCTTC. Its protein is CASSLPGVSYNEQFF.

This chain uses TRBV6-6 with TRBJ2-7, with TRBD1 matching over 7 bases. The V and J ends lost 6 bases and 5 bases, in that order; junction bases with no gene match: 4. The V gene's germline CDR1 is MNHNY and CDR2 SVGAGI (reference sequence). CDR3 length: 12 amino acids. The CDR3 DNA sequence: TGTGCCAGCAGGATTCAGGGGGACGAGCAGTACTTC. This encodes CASRIQGDEQYF.

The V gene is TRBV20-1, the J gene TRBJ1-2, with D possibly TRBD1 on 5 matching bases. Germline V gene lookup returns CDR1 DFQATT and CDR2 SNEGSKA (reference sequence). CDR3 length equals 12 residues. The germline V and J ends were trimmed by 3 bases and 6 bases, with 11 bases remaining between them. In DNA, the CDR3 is TGCAGTGCTAGTCGGCAGGGCGATGGCTACACCTTC. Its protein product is CSASRQGDGYTF.

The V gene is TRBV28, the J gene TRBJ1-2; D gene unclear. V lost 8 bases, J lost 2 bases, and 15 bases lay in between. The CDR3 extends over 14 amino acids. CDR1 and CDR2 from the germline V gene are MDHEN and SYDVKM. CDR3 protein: CASYPAGSNYGYTF. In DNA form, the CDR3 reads TGTGCCAGCTACCCTGCGGGCAGCAACTATGGCTACACCTTC.

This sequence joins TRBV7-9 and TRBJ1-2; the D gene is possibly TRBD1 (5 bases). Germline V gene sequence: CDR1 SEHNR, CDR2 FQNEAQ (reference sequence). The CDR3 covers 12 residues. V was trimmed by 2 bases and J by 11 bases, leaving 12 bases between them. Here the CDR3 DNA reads TGTGCCAGCAGCTTAACGGGGGAGAGATACACCTTC. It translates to CASSLTGERYTF.

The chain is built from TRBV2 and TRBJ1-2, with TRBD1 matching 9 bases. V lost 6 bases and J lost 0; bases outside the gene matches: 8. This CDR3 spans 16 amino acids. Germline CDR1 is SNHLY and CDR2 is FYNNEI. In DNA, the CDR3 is TGTGCCAGCAGAGGAACAGGGGGCGAAGCTAACTATGGCTACACCTTC. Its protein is CASRGTGGEANYGYTF. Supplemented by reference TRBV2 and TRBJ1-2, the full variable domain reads EPEVTQTPSHQVTQMGQEVILRCVPISNHLYFYWYRQILGQKVEFLVSFYNNEISEKSEIFDDQFSVERPDGSNFTLKIRSTKLEDSAMYFCASRGTGGEANYGYTFGSGTRLTVV.

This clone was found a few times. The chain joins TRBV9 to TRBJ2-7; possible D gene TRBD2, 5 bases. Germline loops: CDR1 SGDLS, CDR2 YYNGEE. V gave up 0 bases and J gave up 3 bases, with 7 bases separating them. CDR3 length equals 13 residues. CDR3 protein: CASSVDDYYEQYF. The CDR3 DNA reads TGTGCCAGCAGCGTAGATGACTACTACGAGCAGTACTTC. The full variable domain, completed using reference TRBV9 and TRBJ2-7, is DSGVTQTPKHLITATGQRVTLRCSPRSGDLSVYWYQQSLDQGLQFLIQYYNGEERAKGNILERFSAQQFPDLHSELNLSSLELGDSALYFCASSVDDYYEQYFGPGTRLTVT.

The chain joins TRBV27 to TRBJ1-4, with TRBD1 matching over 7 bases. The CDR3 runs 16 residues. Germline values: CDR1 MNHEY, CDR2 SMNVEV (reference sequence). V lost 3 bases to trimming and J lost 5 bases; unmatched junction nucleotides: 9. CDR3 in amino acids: CASSFLGGSRNEKLFF. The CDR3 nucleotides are TGTGCCAGCAGTTTCCTAGGGGGCTCGAGGAATGAAAAACTGTTTTTT.

The CDR3 loop is CASSFSAWGADTQYF. The CDR3, as DNA: TGTGCCAGCAGCTTCTCGGCGTGGGGGGCAGATACGCAGTATTTT. V usage is TRBV5-6 and J usage is TRBJ2-3; D is perhaps TRBD2 (6 bases). CDR1 and CDR2 (germline): SGHDT, YYEEEE. Deletions cut 2 bases from V and 4 bases from J, with 14 bases between. The CDR3 contains 15 residues.

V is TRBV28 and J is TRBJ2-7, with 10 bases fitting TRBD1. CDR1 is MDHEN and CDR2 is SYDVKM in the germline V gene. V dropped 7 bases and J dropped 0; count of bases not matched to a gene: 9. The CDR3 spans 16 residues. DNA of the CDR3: TGTGCCAGCACCAGACAGGGGGCGCAGAGCTCCTACGAGCAGTACTTC. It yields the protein CASTRQGAQSSYEQYF.

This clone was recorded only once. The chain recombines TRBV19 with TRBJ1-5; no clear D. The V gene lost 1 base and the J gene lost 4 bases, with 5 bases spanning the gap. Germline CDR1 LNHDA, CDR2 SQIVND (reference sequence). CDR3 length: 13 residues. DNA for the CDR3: TGTGCCAGTAGTATAGGAGGGAATCAGCCCCAGCATTTT. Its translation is CASSIGGNQPQHF.

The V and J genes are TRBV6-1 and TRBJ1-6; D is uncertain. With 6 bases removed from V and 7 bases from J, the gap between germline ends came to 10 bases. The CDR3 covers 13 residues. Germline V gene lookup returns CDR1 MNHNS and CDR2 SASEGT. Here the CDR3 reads CASSRESNSPLHF. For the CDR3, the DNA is TGTGCCAGCAGCCGCGAATCGAATTCACCCCTCCACTTT.

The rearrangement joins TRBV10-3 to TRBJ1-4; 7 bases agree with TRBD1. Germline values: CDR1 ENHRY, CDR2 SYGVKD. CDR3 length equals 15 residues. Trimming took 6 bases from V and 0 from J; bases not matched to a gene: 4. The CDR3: CAISRQGATNEKLFF. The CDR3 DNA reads TGTGCCATCAGCCGACAGGGAGCAACTAATGAAAAACTGTTTTTT.

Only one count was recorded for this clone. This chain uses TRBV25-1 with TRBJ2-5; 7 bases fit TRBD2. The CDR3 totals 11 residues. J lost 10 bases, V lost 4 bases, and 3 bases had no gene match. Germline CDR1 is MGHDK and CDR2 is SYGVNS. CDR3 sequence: CASSVAGHQYF. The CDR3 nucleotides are TGTGCCAGCAGTGTAGCGGGCCACCAGTACTTC.

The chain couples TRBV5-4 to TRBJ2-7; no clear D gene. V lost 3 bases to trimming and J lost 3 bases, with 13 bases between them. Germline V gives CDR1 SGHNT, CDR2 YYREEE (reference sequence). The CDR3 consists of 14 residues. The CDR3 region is CASSSPTSNYEQYF. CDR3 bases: TGTGCCAGCAGCTCACCGACATCAAACTACGAGCAGTACTTC.

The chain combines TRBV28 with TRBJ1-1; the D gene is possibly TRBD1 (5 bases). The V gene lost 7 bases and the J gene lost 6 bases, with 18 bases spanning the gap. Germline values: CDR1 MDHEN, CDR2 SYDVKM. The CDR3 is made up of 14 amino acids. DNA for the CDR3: TGTGCCAGCACGCAAACGCCGCGGGGGGCTGAAGCTTTCTTT. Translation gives CASTQTPRGAEAFF.

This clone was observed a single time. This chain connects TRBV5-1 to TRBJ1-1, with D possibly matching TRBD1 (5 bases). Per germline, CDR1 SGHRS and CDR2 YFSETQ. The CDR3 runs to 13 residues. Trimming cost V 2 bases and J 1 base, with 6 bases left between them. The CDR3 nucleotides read TGCGCCAGCAGCTTTACAGGGAACACTGAAGCTTTCTTT. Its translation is CASSFTGNTEAFF.

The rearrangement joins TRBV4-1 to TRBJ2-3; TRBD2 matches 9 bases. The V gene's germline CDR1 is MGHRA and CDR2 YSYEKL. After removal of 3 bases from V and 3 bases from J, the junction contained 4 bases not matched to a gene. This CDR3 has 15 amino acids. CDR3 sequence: CASSQLAGSTDTQYF. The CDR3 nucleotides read TGCGCCAGCAGCCAGCTAGCGGGGTCGACAGATACGCAGTATTTT.